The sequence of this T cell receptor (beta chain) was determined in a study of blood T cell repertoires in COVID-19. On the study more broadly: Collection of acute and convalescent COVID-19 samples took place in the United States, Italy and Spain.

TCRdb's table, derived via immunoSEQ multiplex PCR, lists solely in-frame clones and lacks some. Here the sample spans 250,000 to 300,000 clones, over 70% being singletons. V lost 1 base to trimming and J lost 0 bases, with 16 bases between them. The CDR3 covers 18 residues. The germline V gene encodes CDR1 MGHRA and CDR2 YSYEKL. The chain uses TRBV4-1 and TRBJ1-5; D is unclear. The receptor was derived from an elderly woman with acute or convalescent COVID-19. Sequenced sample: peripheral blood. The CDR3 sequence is CASSQGEGRSASNQPQHF. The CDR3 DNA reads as TGCGCCAGCAGCCAAGGAGAAGGGAGATCCGCTAGCAATCAGCCCCAGCATTTT.